This is a list of T cell receptor beta chains from one sample in a study of blood T cell repertoires in COVID-19. Measured with immunoSEQ multiplex PCR; TCRdb has only the in-frame clones, and not every one. Of approximately 270,000 clones in the sample, about nine tenths were seen once. The material sequenced was peripheral blood. These receptors were obtained from a man aged 35-49 years with active or convalescent COVID-19. Each CDR3 is given with its conserved first and last residue. Each record gives: clone size, D gene, V gene, J gene, CDR3 protein, CDR3 DNA. A D gene is named only where the DNA matches it firmly. Rows give clone size only sometimes, using once, few, many, or a class for an expanded clone.

>.|.|TRBV6-5|TRBJ2-1
CASSYPGFNSYNEQFF
TGTGCCAGCAGTTACCCGGGATTTAACTCCTACAATGAGCAGTTCTTC
>.|.|TRBV19|TRBJ2-7
CASSVRPTGSHEQYF
TGTGCCAGTAGTGTACGGCCGACAGGCTCCCACGAGCAGTACTTC
>.|.|TRBV14|TRBJ1-1
CASSPQGWGVMNTEAFF
TGTGCCAGCAGCCCACAAGGATGGGGGGTCATGAACACTGAAGCTTTCTTT
>.|TRBD1|TRBV9|TRBJ2-4
CASSREQGVNIQYF
TGTGCCAGCAGCCGGGAACAGGGGGTAAACATTCAGTACTTC
>few|.|TRBV9|TRBJ1-3
CASSVSTGNTIYF
TGTGCCAGCAGCGTAAGCACTGGAAACACCATATATTTT
>.|TRBD1|TRBV6-5|TRBJ2-7
CASRDRQGAQYEQYF
TGTGCCAGCAGGGACAGACAGGGGGCGCAGTACGAGCAGTACTTC
>.|.|TRBV13|TRBJ2-3
CASSLWRQGTDTQYF
TGTGCCAGCAGCTTATGGCGACAGGGCACAGATACGCAGTATTTT
>.|TRBD1|TRBV5-6|TRBJ2-3
CASSPKGARDTQYF
TGTGCCAGCAGCCCAAAGGGGGCCCGGGATACGCAGTATTTT
>.|.|TRBV3-1/TRBV3-2|TRBJ2-1
CASSLDGGGGYNEQFF
TGTGCCAGCAGCCTTGACGGGGGAGGGGGCTACAATGAGCAGTTCTTC
>.|.|TRBV6-5|TRBJ2-3
CASSPPGFSTDTQYF
TGTGCCAGCAGTCCACCAGGGTTTAGCACAGATACGCAGTATTTT
>.|.|TRBV23-1|TRBJ2-5
CASSQPQTGGGYQETQYF
TGCGCCAGCAGTCAACCCCAAACAGGCGGGGGCTACCAAGAGACCCAGTACTTC
>few|TRBD1|TRBV30|TRBJ1-3
CAWSRQGRNTIYF
TGTGCCTGGAGCCGACAGGGCCGAAACACCATATATTTT
>.|.|TRBV12-3/TRBV12-4|TRBJ2-7
CASSPMGLEQYF
TGTGCCAGCAGCCCAATGGGACTCGAGCAGTACTTC
>.|TRBD1|TRBV7-9|TRBJ2-5
CASSSDRGRETQYF
TGTGCCAGCAGCTCGGACAGGGGGCGGGAGACCCAGTACTTC
>.|.|TRBV10-3|TRBJ1-2
CAISPDSSNYGYTF
TGTGCCATCAGCCCGGACTCCTCTAACTATGGCTACACCTTC
>few|.|TRBV11-2|TRBJ2-2
CASSLRRTGELFF
TGTGCCAGCAGCCTGCGCCGCACCGGGGAGCTGTTTTTT
>.|.|TRBV25-1|TRBJ2-3
CASSESGLSTDTQYF
TGTGCCAGCAGTGAATCCGGTCTTAGCACAGATACGCAGTATTTT
>.|TRBD2|TRBV6-6|TRBJ2-7
CASTGVTSAPYEQYF
TGTGCCAGCACCGGAGTTACTAGCGCGCCCTACGAGCAGTACTTC
>.|.|TRBV6-5|TRBJ2-7
CASNPPGRMDEQYF
TGTGCCAGCAACCCCCCAGGGAGGATGGACGAGCAGTACTTC
>.|.|TRBV10-2|TRBJ1-2
CASSPDRSYGYTF
TGCGCCAGCAGTCCCGACAGAAGCTATGGCTACACCTTC
>once|.|TRBV6-2/TRBV6-3|TRBJ2-3
CASSRGGGSTDTQYF
TGTGCCAGCAGCCGTGGAGGCGGAAGCACAGATACGCAGTATTTT
>once|TRBD1|TRBV4-1|TRBJ2-1
CASNWDRGQGEQFF
TGCGCCAGCAATTGGGACAGGGGGCAGGGTGAGCAGTTCTTC
>.|TRBD2|TRBV10-2|TRBJ2-1
CASRIAGNNEQFF
TGCGCCAGCAGGATAGCGGGGAACAATGAGCAGTTCTTC
>.|.|TRBV5-1|TRBJ1-2
CASSNDRHYGYTF
TGCGCCAGCAGCAATGACAGACACTATGGCTACACCTTC
>once|.|TRBV15|TRBJ1-4
CATSSPGQTGSEKLFF
TGTGCCACCAGCAGCCCCGGACAGACGGGGTCCGAAAAACTGTTTTTT
>.|TRBD2|TRBV7-9|TRBJ2-1
CASSPPPGTSGRGNEQFF
TGTGCCAGCAGCCCCCCTCCCGGGACTAGCGGGAGGGGGAATGAGCAGTTCTTC
>.|.|TRBV19|TRBJ2-1
CASSIRGTDNEQFF
TGTGCCAGTAGTATCCGGGGAACGGACAATGAGCAGTTCTTC
>.|.|TRBV6-1|TRBJ1-2
CASSEEDSSTSYTF
TGTGCCAGCAGTGAAGAGGACAGCTCGACCAGCTACACCTTC
>.|TRBD1|TRBV19|TRBJ1-3
CASSVPDRAPGNTIYF
TGTGCCAGTAGTGTCCCGGACAGGGCGCCTGGAAACACCATATATTTT
>.|TRBD1|TRBV2|TRBJ2-5
CASTPYWTGSETQYF
TGTGCCAGCACCCCATATTGGACAGGGTCAGAGACCCAGTACTTC
>.|TRBD2|TRBV6-4|TRBJ2-7
CASSLAGETYEQYF
TGTGCCAGCAGCCTAGCGGGGGAGACCTACGAGCAGTACTTC
>.|.|TRBV4-1|TRBJ2-6
CASSQEAGVSGANVLTF
TGCGCCAGCAGCCAAGAGGCAGGGGTTTCTGGGGCCAACGTCCTGACTTTC
>.|TRBD2|TRBV7-7|TRBJ2-5
CASSFLPGLEEETQYF
TGTGCTAGCAGCTTCCTTCCGGGACTAGAGGAGGAGACCCAGTACTTC
>.|TRBD1|TRBV18|TRBJ1-2
CASSQKLQGAGYTF
TGTGCCAGCTCCCAGAAATTACAGGGGGCTGGCTACACCTTC
>once|.|TRBV5-1|TRBJ1-1
CASSSGTGLSNTEAFF
TGCGCCAGCAGCTCCGGAACAGGGTTATCGAACACTGAAGCTTTCTTT
>.|.|TRBV9|TRBJ1-3
CASSEGPGGSGNTIYF
TGTGCCAGCAGCGAGGGGCCGGGGGGCTCTGGAAACACCATATATTTT
>.|TRBD2|TRBV5-4|TRBJ2-1
CASTDLAEEQFF
TGTGCCAGCACCGACCTAGCGGAGGAGCAGTTCTTC
>.|TRBD1|TRBV2|TRBJ2-3
CASRLRDRGADTQYF
TGTGCCAGCAGGCTCCGGGACAGGGGAGCAGATACGCAGTATTTT
>.|.|TRBV27|TRBJ2-7
CATSIGYEQYF
TGTGCCACCTCGATCGGTTACGAGCAGTACTTC
>.|.|TRBV4-1|TRBJ1-4
CASSHALSEKLFF
TGCGCCAGCAGCCACGCGTTGAGTGAAAAACTGTTTTTT
>once|.|TRBV4-1|TRBJ2-3
CASSQLGTTNTDTQYF
TGCGCCAGCAGCCAACTCGGGACAACTAACACAGATACGCAGTATTTT
>.|.|TRBV5-1|TRBJ2-1
CASSLAGQHKSYNEQFF
TGCGCCAGCAGCTTGGCTGGACAGCATAAGTCCTACAATGAGCAGTTCTTC
>.|.|TRBV7-9|TRBJ1-3
CASSLRPTRAGSGNTIYF
TGTGCCAGCAGCTTACGGCCGACGCGGGCGGGATCTGGAAACACCATATATTTT
>once|.|TRBV27|TRBJ2-2
CASRLGGANTGELFF
TGTGCCAGCAGACTAGGAGGGGCGAACACCGGGGAGCTGTTTTTT
>.|.|TRBV7-9|TRBJ2-7
CASSLERAAYEQYF
TGTGCCAGCAGCTTAGAGCGGGCAGCCTACGAGCAGTACTTC
>few|.|TRBV4-1|TRBJ1-5
CASSQDGTGGGPQHF
TGCGCCAGCAGCCAAGATGGGACTGGAGGTGGGCCCCAGCATTTT
>.|.|TRBV25-1|TRBJ1-6
CASSEYRFRGSYNSPLHF
TGTGCCAGCAGTGAATATCGTTTCCGAGGGTCCTATAATTCACCCCTCCACTTT
>.|.|TRBV5-1|TRBJ2-3
CASSLAPDSLSTDTQYF
TGCGCCAGCAGCTTGGCGCCGGACAGTCTAAGTACAGATACGCAGTATTTT
>.|TRBD1|TRBV25-1|TRBJ2-2
CASSDRDRAPGELFF
TGTGCCAGCAGTGACCGGGACAGGGCTCCCGGGGAGCTGTTTTTT
>.|TRBD1|TRBV6-5|TRBJ1-2
CASSSDGQGRYGYTF
TGTGCCAGCAGTTCTGACGGACAGGGAAGGTACGGCTACACCTTC
>.|.|TRBV19|TRBJ1-5
CASSLVVQATQPQHF
TGTGCCAGTAGTCTGGTCGTCCAAGCAACTCAGCCCCAGCATTTT